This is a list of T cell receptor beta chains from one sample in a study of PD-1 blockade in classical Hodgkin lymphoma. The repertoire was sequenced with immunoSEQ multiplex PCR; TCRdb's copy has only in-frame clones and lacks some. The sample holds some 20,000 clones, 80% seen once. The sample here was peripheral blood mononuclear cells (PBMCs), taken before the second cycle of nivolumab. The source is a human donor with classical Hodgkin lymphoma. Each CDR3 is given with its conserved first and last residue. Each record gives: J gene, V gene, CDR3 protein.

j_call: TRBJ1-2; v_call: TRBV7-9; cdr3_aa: CASSLSRVFAF
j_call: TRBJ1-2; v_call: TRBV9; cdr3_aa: CASSATGTGRLYGYTF
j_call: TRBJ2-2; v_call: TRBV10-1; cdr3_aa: CASSPSGRLANTGELFF
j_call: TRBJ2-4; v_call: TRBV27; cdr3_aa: CASSATPGQGFNIQYF
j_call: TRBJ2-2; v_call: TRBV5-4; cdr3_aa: CASSPLSAGDTGELFF
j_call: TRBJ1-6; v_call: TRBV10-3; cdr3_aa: CAISESGRDNSPLHF
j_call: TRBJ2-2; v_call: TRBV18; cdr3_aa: CASSPRGTGELFF
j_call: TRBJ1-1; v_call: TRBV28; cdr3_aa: CASKSGGNTEAFF
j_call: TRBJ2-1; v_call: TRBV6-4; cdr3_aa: CASSDRAGGGNEQFF
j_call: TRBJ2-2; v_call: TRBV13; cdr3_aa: CASSPTGGTSQPGELFF
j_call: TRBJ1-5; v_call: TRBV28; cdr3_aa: CASSPGTYNQPQHF
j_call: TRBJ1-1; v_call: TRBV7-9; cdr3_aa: CASSLAAGDTEAFF
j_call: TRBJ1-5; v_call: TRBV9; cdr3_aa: CASTPRRGEGNQPQHF
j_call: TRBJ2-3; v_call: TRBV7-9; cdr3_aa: CASSLGFTDTQYF
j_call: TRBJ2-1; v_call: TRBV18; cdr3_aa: CASSPSGNEQFF
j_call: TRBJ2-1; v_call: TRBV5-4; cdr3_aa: CASSPRAGLEMLYNEQFF
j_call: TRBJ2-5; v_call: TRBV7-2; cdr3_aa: CASRRVGTPTHNQETQYF
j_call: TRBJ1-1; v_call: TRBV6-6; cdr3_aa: CASRRQGKAFF
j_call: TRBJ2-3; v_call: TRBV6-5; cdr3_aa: CASWQVDTQYF
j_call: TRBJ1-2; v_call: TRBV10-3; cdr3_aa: CAISESYNYGYTF
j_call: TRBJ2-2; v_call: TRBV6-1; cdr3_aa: CASTLRVGTGELFF
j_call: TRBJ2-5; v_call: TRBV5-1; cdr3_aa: CASNLNPGTGGETQYF
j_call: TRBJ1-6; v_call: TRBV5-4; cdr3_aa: CASSLVTGGDSPLHF
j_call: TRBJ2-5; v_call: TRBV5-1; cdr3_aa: CASSTDRAETQYF
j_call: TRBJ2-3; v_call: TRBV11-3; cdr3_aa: CASSPGLAFMNNTDTQYF
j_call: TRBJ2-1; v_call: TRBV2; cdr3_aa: CASSPPAGTGVEEQFF
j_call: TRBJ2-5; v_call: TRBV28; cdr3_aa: CASSPGGVGRGETQYF
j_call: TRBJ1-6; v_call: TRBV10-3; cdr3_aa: CAISGTGDNSPLHF
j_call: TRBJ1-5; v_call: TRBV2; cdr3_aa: CASSSGLSGNQPQHF
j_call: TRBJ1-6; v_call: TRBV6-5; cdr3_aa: CASSQELGNSPLHF
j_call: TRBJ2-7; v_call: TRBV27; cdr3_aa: CASTPLDRSYEQYF
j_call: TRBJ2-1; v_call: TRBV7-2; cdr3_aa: CASSFASVEQFF
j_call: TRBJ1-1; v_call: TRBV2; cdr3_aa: CASRFDSATEAFF
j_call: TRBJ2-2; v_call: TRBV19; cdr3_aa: CASSIDSGSGELFF
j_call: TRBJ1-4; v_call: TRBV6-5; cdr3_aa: CASSLRGQANEKLFF
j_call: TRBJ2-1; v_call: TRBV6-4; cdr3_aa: CASSDLLSSSYNEQFF
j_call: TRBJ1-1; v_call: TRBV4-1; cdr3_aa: CASSQVIWGRGGNTEAFF
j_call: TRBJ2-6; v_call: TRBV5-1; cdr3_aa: CASSPGTSGANVLTF
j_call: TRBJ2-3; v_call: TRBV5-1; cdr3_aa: CASSLEGGVVPDTQYF
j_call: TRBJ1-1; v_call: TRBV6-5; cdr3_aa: CASTQHGLNTEAFF
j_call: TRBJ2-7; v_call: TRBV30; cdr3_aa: CAMTGLIEQYF
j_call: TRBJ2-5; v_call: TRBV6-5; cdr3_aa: CASSPEARVWETQYF
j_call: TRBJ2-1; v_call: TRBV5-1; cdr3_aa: CASSLQRDRGDEQFF
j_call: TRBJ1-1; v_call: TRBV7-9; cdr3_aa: CASSTRTGQRGTEAFF
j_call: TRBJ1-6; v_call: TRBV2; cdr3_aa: CASSAGDRSYSPLHF
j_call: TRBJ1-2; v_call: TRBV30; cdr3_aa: CAWSDLGLNYGYTF
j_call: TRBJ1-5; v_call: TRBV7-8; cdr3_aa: CASSLDDHSNQPQHF
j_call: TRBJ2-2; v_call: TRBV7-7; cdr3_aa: CASSLASGRAITGELFF
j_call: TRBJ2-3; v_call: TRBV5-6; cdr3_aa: CASSFPGRYTDTQYF